This T cell receptor beta chain was observed in a study of a mutant IDH1 vaccine in newly diagnosed glioma. In the study overall: Those enrolled had earlier been treated with radiotherapy, temozolomide, or both, mostly both.

As regards this clone: Antigen: not known.

TCRdb's copy holds only in-frame clones and misses some; the assay was immunoSEQ multiplex PCR. Seen here are approximately 66,000 clones, around four fifths observed once, and the top ten hold around 4.6%. The time point here: week 35, safety follow-up. It was 300 ug of mutant IDH1 20-mer peptide that made up each vaccine dose, given with topical imiquimod. Germline lookup yields CDR1 SGHRS and CDR2 YFSETQ. The CDR3 loop spans 14 amino acids. After removal of 0 bases from V and 4 bases from J, the junction contained 3 bases not matched to a gene. This specimen consisted of PBMCs, obtained from a glioma patient whose treatment included an IDH1 peptide vaccine. The chain is built from TRBV5-1 and TRBJ1-2, with 7 bases that match TRBD1. The receptor comes from a young man with glioma. The CDR3: CASSLDQGVYGYTF. The CDR3 DNA reads as TGCGCCAGCAGCTTGGACCAGGGGGTCTATGGCTACACCTTC.